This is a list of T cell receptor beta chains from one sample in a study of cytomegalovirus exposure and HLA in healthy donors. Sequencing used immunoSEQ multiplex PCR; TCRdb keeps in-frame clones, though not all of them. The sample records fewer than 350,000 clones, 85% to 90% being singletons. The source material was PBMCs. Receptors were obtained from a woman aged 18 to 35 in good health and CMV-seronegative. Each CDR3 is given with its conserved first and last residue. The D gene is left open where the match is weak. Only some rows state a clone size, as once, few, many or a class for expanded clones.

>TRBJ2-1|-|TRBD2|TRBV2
CASSVVGGGYNEQFF
TGTGCCAGCAGTGTGGTGGGCGGGGGCTACAATGAGCAGTTCTTC
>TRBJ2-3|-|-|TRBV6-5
CASSSQRRADTDTQYF
TGTGCCAGCAGTTCCCAGAGGCGAGCGGACACAGATACGCAGTATTTT
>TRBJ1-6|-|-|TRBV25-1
CASGQFNSPLHF
TGTGCCAGTGGACAGTTTAATTCACCCCTCCACTTT
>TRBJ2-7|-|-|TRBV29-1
CSVEGIADYEQYF
TGCAGCGTTGAAGGGATAGCAGACTACGAGCAGTACTTC
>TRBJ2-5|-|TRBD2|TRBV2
CASSRGLAGSQETQYF
TGTGCCAGCAGTCGGGGGCTAGCGGGGTCCCAAGAGACCCAGTACTTC
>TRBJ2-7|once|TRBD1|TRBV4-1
CASSLRDRESYEQYF
TGCGCCAGCAGTCTTAGGGACAGGGAGTCATACGAGCAGTACTTC
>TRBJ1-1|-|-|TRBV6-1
CASGQGGSTEAFF
TGTGCCAGCGGGCAGGGAGGGAGCACTGAAGCTTTCTTT
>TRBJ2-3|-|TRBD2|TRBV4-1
CASSSQAGGVTDTQYF
TGTGCCAGCAGCTCCCAGGCTGGGGGGGTTACAGATACGCAGTATTTT
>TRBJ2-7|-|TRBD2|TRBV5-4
CASSPSGGARLEQYF
TGTGCCAGCAGCCCCAGCGGGGGAGCCCGCCTCGAGCAGTACTTC
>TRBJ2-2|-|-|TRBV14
CASRQGIQGADTGELFF
TGTGCCAGCAGGCAGGGAATACAGGGTGCGGACACCGGGGAGCTGTTTTTT
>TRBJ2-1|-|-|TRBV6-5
CASSYGPNNEQFF
TGTGCCAGCAGTTATGGGCCAAACAATGAGCAGTTCTTC
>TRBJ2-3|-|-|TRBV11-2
CASSLGEDTQYF
TGTGCCAGCAGCTTAGGGGAGGATACGCAGTATTTT
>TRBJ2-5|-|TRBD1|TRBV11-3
CASSLDGTDQETQYF
TGTGCCAGCAGCTTAGATGGGACAGACCAAGAGACCCAGTACTTC
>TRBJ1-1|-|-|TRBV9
CASSVTVNTEAFF
TGTGCCAGCAGCGTCACAGTGAACACTGAAGCTTTCTTT
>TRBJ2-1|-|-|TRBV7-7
CASSLAEVGEQFF
TGTGCTAGCAGCTTAGCGGAGGTAGGGGAGCAGTTCTTC
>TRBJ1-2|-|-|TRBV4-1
CASSYGTVANYGYTF
TGCGCCAGCAGCTACGGGACTGTCGCTAACTATGGCTACACCTTC
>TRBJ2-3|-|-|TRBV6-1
CASSGWTEFTDTQYF
TGTGCCAGCAGTGGTTGGACAGAGTTCACAGATACGCAGTATTTT
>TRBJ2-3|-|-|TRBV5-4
CASSSGLNTDTQYF
TGTGCCAGCAGCTCGGGACTCAACACAGATACGCAGTATTTT
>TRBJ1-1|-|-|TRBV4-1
CASSQGVPPKFAEAFF
TGCGCCAGCAGCCAAGGCGTGCCCCCTAAATTCGCTGAAGCTTTCTTT
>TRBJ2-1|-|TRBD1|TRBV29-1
CSVPDRGRSPKYNEQFF
TGCAGCGTTCCCGACAGGGGGCGATCCCCAAAGTACAATGAGCAGTTCTTC
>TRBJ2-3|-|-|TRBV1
CTSGPGTSGGSPTDTQYF
TGCACCAGCGGGCCCGGGACTAGCGGGGGGAGCCCCACAGATACGCAGTATTTT
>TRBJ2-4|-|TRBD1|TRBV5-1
CASSLGLGQGARLNAKNIQYF
TGCGCCAGCAGCTTGGGCTTGGGACAGGGGGCTCGGTTGAACGCCAAAAACATTCAGTACTTC
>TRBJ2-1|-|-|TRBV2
CASGLDFNEQFF
TGTGCCAGCGGGCTGGACTTCAATGAGCAGTTCTTC
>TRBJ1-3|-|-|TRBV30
CAWSPGRSGNTIYF
TGTGCCTGGAGCCCAGGGCGCTCTGGAAACACCATATATTTT
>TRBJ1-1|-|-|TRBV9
CASSPVSGRGRAFF
TGTGCCAGCAGCCCCGTTTCCGGGAGGGGCCGAGCTTTCTTT
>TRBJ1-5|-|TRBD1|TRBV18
CASSQGQQQVQHF
TGTGCCAGCTCTCAGGGACAGCAGCAAGTCCAGCATTTT
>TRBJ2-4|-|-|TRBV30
CAWSPPPRGGAVLAKNIQYF
TGTGCCTGGAGTCCCCCTCCGAGAGGGGGGGCGGTTTTAGCCAAAAACATTCAGTACTTC
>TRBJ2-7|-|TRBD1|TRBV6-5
CASSYSGQGFNEQYF
TGTGCCAGCAGTTACTCCGGACAGGGGTTCAACGAGCAGTACTTC
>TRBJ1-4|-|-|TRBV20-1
CSARAGKLFF
TGCAGTGCTAGAGCGGGAAAACTGTTTTTT
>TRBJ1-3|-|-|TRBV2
CARAKDGGENTIYF
TGTGCCAGAGCCAAAGACGGAGGGGAAAACACCATATATTTT
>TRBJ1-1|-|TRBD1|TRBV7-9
CASSSGTGRDTEAFF
TGTGCCAGCAGCTCAGGGACAGGAAGGGACACTGAAGCTTTCTTT
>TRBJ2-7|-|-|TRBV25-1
CASSLIREGHHEQYF
TGTGCCAGCAGCTTGATCAGGGAGGGACACCACGAGCAGTACTTC
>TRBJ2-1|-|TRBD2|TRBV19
CASSSLADSYNEQFF
TGTGCCAGTAGTAGTCTAGCGGACTCCTACAATGAGCAGTTCTTC
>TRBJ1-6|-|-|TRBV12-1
CASSRKVGSSYNSPLHF
TGTGCCAGCAGCCGTAAGGTAGGGAGCTCCTATAATTCACCCCTCCACTTT
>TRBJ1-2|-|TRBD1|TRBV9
CASSVAGTGTSLRYGYTF
TGTGCCAGCAGCGTCGCCGGGACAGGGACTTCTCTGCGCTATGGCTACACCTTC
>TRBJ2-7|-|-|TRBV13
CASSKWGGHEQYF
TGTGCCAGCAGCAAATGGGGGGGCCACGAGCAGTACTTC
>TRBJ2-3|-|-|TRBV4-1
CASSQSRGISSDTQYF
TGCGCCAGCAGCCAATCAAGGGGTATCTCCTCAGATACGCAGTATTTT
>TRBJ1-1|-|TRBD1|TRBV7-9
CASSIRQGGAFF
TGTGCCAGCAGCATAAGACAGGGAGGTGCTTTCTTT
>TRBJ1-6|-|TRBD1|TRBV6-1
CASSRDRDNSPLHF
TGTGCCAGCAGTCGGGACAGGGATAATTCACCCCTCCACTTT
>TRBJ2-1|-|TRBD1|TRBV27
CASSFGTGCHNEQFF
TGTGCCAGCAGTTTCGGGACAGGGTGTCACAATGAGCAGTTCTTC
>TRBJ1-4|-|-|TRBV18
CASSPSGSVRKLFF
TGTGCCAGCTCACCATCCGGGTCGGTTAGGAAACTGTTTTTT
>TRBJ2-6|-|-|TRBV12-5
CASGPGGAISGANVLTF
TGTGCTAGTGGACCTGGGGGGGCTATCTCTGGGGCCAACGTCCTGACTTTC
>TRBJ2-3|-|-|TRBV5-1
CASSLSQPGADTQYF
TGCGCCAGCAGCTTGAGCCAGCCAGGCGCAGATACGCAGTATTTT
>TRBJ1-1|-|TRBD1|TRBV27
CASSQTGGDEFPNTEAFF
TGTGCCAGCAGCCAGACAGGGGGCGATGAGTTTCCTAACACTGAAGCTTTCTTT
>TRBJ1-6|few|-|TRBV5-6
CASSFIASSYNSPLHF
TGTGCCAGCAGCTTTATAGCGAGCTCCTATAATTCACCCCTCCACTTT
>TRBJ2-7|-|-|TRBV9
CASSVAPGVTYEQYF
TGTGCCAGCAGCGTAGCTCCAGGTGTAACCTACGAGCAGTACTTC
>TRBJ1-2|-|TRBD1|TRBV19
CASRAGGEVGGYGYTF
TGTGCCAGTCGGGCAGGGGGCGAAGTGGGAGGGTATGGCTACACCTTC
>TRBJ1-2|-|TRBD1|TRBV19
CASRYQPGQGLYGYTF
TGTGCCAGTAGGTACCAACCAGGACAGGGATTGTATGGCTACACCTTC